These 26 T cell receptor beta chains originate from one sample sequenced in a study of identifying expanded T cells in peripheral blood. This table comes from immunoSEQ multiplex PCR, and its TCRdb copy is limited to in-frame clones, with some not included. In the table there are around 70,000 clones, roughly 90% of which are singletons. Source material: blood. Every receptor here comes from a person between 18 and 70 years old in good health.

This chain connects TRBV7-9 to TRBJ1-2; 9 bases agree with TRBD1. V was clipped by 2 bases and J by 8 bases; unmatched bases: 3. This CDR3 has 13 residues. Germline values: CDR1 SEHNR, CDR2 FQNEAQ (reference sequence). The CDR3 region is CASSLRQGGGYTF. In nucleotides, the CDR3 is TGTGCCAGCAGCTTACGACAGGGGGGCGGCTACACCTTC.

The CDR3 region has the DNA TGTGCCACCAGCAGAGATGGGACAGGGGATCGGGCTTTCTTT. The encoded protein is CATSRDGTGDRAFF. The chain is built from TRBV15 and TRBJ1-1, with 10 bases that match TRBD1. CDR1 and CDR2 (germline): LNHNV, YYDKDF (reference sequence). Losses at the gene ends were 0 bases for V and 11 bases for J; bases not matched to a gene: 6. The length of the CDR3 is 14 residues.

This chain links TRBV6-5 with TRBJ2-3, with D tentatively TRBD2 (5 bases). From germline, CDR1 is MNHEY and CDR2 SVGAGI. The CDR3 covers 15 residues. Trimming left V 2 bases short and J 3 bases short, with 12 bases between. The CDR3 coding sequence is TGTGCCAGCAGTTACAGGATAGCGCAAACAGATACGCAGTATTTT. It encodes CASSYRIAQTDTQYF.

The gene calls are TRBV7-2 and TRBJ1-6; 7 bases line up with TRBD1. The V segment lost 5 bases and the J segment 7 bases; nucleotides outside the gene matches: 5. Germline V gene data show CDR1 as SGHTA and CDR2 as FQGNSA. There are 14 residues in the CDR3. The CDR3 reads CASSRRTGNSPLHF. The DNA of the CDR3 is TGTGCCAGCAGCAGGAGGACAGGCAATTCACCCCTCCACTTT.

This clone appeared a few times. The CDR3 reads CASSLNLQGSGYTF. DNA of the CDR3: TGTGCCAGCAGCCTGAATTTGCAGGGCAGTGGCTACACCTTC. The V call is TRBV5-6, the J call TRBJ1-2, with a tentative D call TRBD1 (5 bases). The CDR3 has 14 amino acids. Germline CDR1 reads SGHDT; CDR2 reads YYEEEE. Deletions cut 4 bases from V and 7 bases from J, with 17 bases between.

This chain uses TRBV28 with TRBJ1-1, with D possibly being TRBD1 (5 bases). Per germline, CDR1 MDHEN and CDR2 SYDVKM. The germline V and J ends were trimmed by 5 bases and 6 bases, with 16 bases remaining between them. The CDR3 spans 14 residues. Here the CDR3 reads CASSRGGLWAEAFF. CDR3 DNA sequence: TGTGCCAGCAGTCGCGGGGGACTTTGGGCTGAAGCTTTCTTT.

This clone was counted a few times. The chain joins TRBV29-1 to TRBJ2-1; 11 positions match TRBD2. The V and J ends lost 6 bases and 9 bases, in that order; junction bases with no gene match: 7. This CDR3 spans 13 amino acids. Germline values: CDR1 SQVTM, CDR2 ANQGSEA. DNA for the CDR3: TGCAGCGTAGACACTAGCGGGAGAGGTGAGCAGTTCTTC. This translates into CSVDTSGRGEQFF.

This rearrangement joins TRBV5-6 to TRBJ1-2; the match to TRBD1 covers 8 bases. The CDR3 length is 16 residues. Germline values: CDR1 SGHDT, CDR2 YYEEEE. V shed 4 bases, J shed 4 bases, and the junction held 12 bases outside the gene matches. The CDR3 here is CASSRLTRTGPYGYTF. The CDR3 DNA reads TGTGCCAGCAGCCGACTCACTCGGACAGGGCCCTATGGCTACACCTTC.

The gene calls are TRBV2 and TRBJ2-2; 10 positions agree with TRBD2. CDR3 length: 15 residues. Unmatched junction bases numbered 2, after V lost 6 bases and J lost 1 base. Germline V lookup: CDR1 SNHLY, CDR2 FYNNEI. This chain's CDR3 is CASSRTSGNTGELFF. In DNA, the CDR3 is TGTGCCAGCAGCCGGACTAGCGGGAACACCGGGGAGCTGTTTTTT.

This chain joins TRBV7-9 and TRBJ1-1; D is unclear. Germline V gene lookup returns CDR1 SEHNR and CDR2 FQNEAQ (reference sequence). CDR3 length: 13 amino acids. V gave up 5 bases and J gave up 6 bases, with 13 bases separating them. CDR3 loop: CASSGNHPSEAFF. The CDR3 DNA reads TGTGCCAGCAGCGGAAATCACCCCTCTGAAGCTTTCTTT.

The CDR3 nucleotides are TGTGCCAGCAGTCCAGGGGTGAATCAGCCCCAGCATTTT. Translating gives CASSPGVNQPQHF. This chain links TRBV6-5 with TRBJ1-5, with a tentative D call TRBD1 (6 bases). Germline-derived CDR1 and CDR2 are MNHEY and SVGAGI. V was shortened by 5 bases and J by 4 bases, with 9 bases between the two germline ends. CDR3 length: 13 amino acids.

This chain connects TRBV5-1 to TRBJ2-3, with unresolved D. V lost 2 bases and J 1 base, leaving 11 bases between the germline ends. Per germline, CDR1 SGHRS and CDR2 YFSETQ. The CDR3 spans 15 residues. The CDR3 is CASSLGSVGTDTQYF. CDR3 coding DNA: TGCGCCAGCAGCTTAGGAAGTGTTGGCACAGATACGCAGTATTTT. The full variable domain, in which reference TRBV5-1 and TRBJ2-3 provide the parts outside the CDR3, is KAGVTQTPRYLIKTRGQQVTLSCSPISGHRSVSWYQQTPGQGLQFLFEYFSETQRNKGNFPGRFSGRQFSNSRSEMNVSTLELGDSALYLCASSLGSVGTDTQYFGPGTRLTVL.

V gene TRBV4-3 combines with J gene TRBJ2-7; 10 bases map to TRBD2. The CDR3 has 15 amino acids. Germline V lookup: CDR1 LGHNA, CDR2 YSLEER. J gave up 5 bases and V 1 base, and 5 bases lay outside the gene matches. The chain's CDR3 is CASSQGASGSDEQYF. The CDR3, as DNA: TGCGCCAGCAGCCAAGGGGCTAGCGGGAGCGACGAGCAGTACTTC.

The V call is TRBV29-1, the J call TRBJ2-1, with D possibly TRBD2 on 6 matching bases. Deletions cut 4 bases from V and 0 bases from J, with 10 bases between. Germline V gene sequence: CDR1 SQVTM, CDR2 ANQGSEA. The CDR3 is made up of 14 amino acids. The CDR3 here is CSVGGLSSYNEQFF. In nucleotides, the CDR3 is TGCAGCGTTGGGGGACTGAGCTCCTACAATGAGCAGTTCTTC.

The V call is TRBV6-5, the J call TRBJ2-5; D is uncertain. The V end lost 1 base, the J end lost 5 bases, and 11 bases lay between the germline ends. The germline V gene has CDR1 MNHEY and CDR2 SVGAGI. This CDR3 has 14 amino acids. CDR3 residues: CASSYLRTRETQYF. The CDR3, as DNA: TGTGCCAGCAGTTACTTACGGACCCGGGAGACCCAGTACTTC.

This chain links TRBV7-9 with TRBJ1-5, with a possible D match to TRBD1 (5 bases). Germline CDR1 reads SEHNR; CDR2 reads FQNEAQ (reference sequence). The CDR3 loop spans 13 amino acids. Trimming shortened V by 2 bases and J by 8 bases, and 10 bases separated the two germline ends. DNA for the CDR3: TGTGCCAGCAGCTTAACAGGTTCAGAGCCCCAGCATTTT. Its translation is CASSLTGSEPQHF.

The J gene is TRBJ2-1, the V gene TRBV4-3, with D perhaps TRBD2 (6 bases). The CDR3 totals 19 residues. Trimming removed 3 bases at V and 0 bases at J, with 21 bases between. Germline CDR1 LGHNA, CDR2 YSLEER. CDR3 residues: CASSQGIRGGESSYNEQFF. The DNA of the CDR3 is TGCGCCAGCAGCCAGGGAATTCGGGGCGGGGAGAGCTCCTACAATGAGCAGTTCTTC.

The chain is built from TRBV2 and TRBJ1-5; D call uncertain. The V and J ends lost 4 bases and 4 bases respectively, with 14 bases between them. The CDR3 is made up of 15 amino acids. Germline-derived CDR1 and CDR2 are SNHLY and FYNNEI. Written as DNA, the CDR3 is TGTGCCAGCAGTGTTTTCGAGACCAGTAATCAGCCCCAGCATTTT. Residues: CASSVFETSNQPQHF. Full variable domain (outside the CDR3, taken from reference TRBV2 and TRBJ1-5): EPEVTQTPSHQVTQMGQEVILRCVPISNHLYFYWYRQILGQKVEFLVSFYNNEISEKSEIFDDQFSVERPDGSNFTLKIRSTKLEDSAMYFCASSVFETSNQPQHFGDGTRLSIL.

The genes are TRBV2 and TRBJ2-5; D call uncertain. CDR1 is SNHLY and CDR2 is FYNNEI in the germline V gene. Deletions cut 2 bases from V and 4 bases from J, with 8 bases between. The CDR3 spans 13 residues. The CDR3: CASSEQKRETQYF. In DNA form, the CDR3 reads TGTGCCAGCAGTGAACAGAAAAGAGAGACCCAGTACTTC. Variable domain in full (rest from reference TRBV2 and TRBJ2-5): EPEVTQTPSHQVTQMGQEVILRCVPISNHLYFYWYRQILGQKVEFLVSFYNNEISEKSEIFDDQFSVERPDGSNFTLKIRSTKLEDSAMYFCASSEQKRETQYFGPGTRLLVL.

V and J are TRBV12-5 and TRBJ2-3; TRBD2 matches at 12 bases. Germline-derived CDR1 and CDR2 are LGHNT and FRNRAP. The CDR3 loop spans 15 amino acids. Trimming took 6 bases from V and 6 from J; bases not matched to a gene: 7. CDR3 coding DNA: TGTGCTAGTGGGGTACTAGCGGGGGGTAAGGATACGCAGTATTTT. This sequence encodes CASGVLAGGKDTQYF.

This rearrangement joins TRBV4-1 to TRBJ1-1; D perhaps matches TRBD1 (5 bases). Germline CDR1 and CDR2: MGHRA and YSYEKL. Between the trimmed V and J ends, which lost 2 bases and 1 base, there was a span of 11 bases. The CDR3 extends over 15 amino acids. CDR3 sequence (DNA): TGCGCCAGCAGCCAACGGGACGGAAAGAACACTGAAGCTTTCTTT. It codes for CASSQRDGKNTEAFF.

This chain connects TRBV28 to TRBJ1-5, with 7 nucleotides matching TRBD1. Germline CDR1 reads MDHEN; CDR2 reads SYDVKM. J lost 5 bases, V lost 6 bases, and 25 bases had no gene match. There are 20 residues in the CDR3. CDR3 protein: CASSLMLTGAGGMPDQPQHF. For the CDR3, the DNA is TGTGCCAGCAGCCTTATGCTTACCGGGGCAGGGGGAATGCCTGATCAGCCCCAGCATTTT.

The rearrangement joins TRBV5-4 to TRBJ2-7; D gene uncertain. Trimming cost V 0 bases and J 2 bases, with 6 bases left between them. Germline CDR1 is SGHNT and CDR2 is YYREEE (reference sequence). The CDR3 consists of 13 residues. The CDR3 nucleotides read TGTGCCAGCAGCTTGGGCAGTACCTACGAGCAGTACTTC. Translation: CASSLGSTYEQYF.

The rearrangement joins TRBV29-1 to TRBJ2-1, with 12 bases lining up with TRBD2. This CDR3 comprises 18 residues. V lost 3 bases and J lost 8; bases outside the gene matches: 17. Looked up from germline, CDR1 is SQVTM and CDR2 is ANQGSEA. The CDR3: CSVEISGSSGRASYEQFF. In DNA form, the CDR3 reads TGCAGCGTTGAGATTAGTGGTTCTAGCGGGAGGGCAAGCTATGAGCAGTTCTTC.

This chain connects TRBV29-1 to TRBJ2-7, with a weak D call TRBD2 (5 bases). The CDR3 has 12 amino acids. Germline V gene data show CDR1 as SQVTM and CDR2 as ANQGSEA. V gave up 3 bases and J gave up 7 bases, with 13 bases separating them. Here the CDR3 DNA reads TGCAGCGTTGATCCGGGTCCGGGGGAGCAGTACTTC. It specifies CSVDPGPGEQYF.

The chain employs TRBV5-4 and TRBJ2-1; 8 bases are a match to TRBD2. J gave up 7 bases and V 4 bases, and 7 bases lay outside the gene matches. Germline CDR1 and CDR2: SGHNT and YYREEE (reference sequence). This CDR3 spans 14 amino acids. The CDR3 region is CASSGPGLGNEQFF. For the CDR3, the DNA is TGTGCCAGCAGCGGGCCGGGACTAGGGAATGAGCAGTTCTTC.